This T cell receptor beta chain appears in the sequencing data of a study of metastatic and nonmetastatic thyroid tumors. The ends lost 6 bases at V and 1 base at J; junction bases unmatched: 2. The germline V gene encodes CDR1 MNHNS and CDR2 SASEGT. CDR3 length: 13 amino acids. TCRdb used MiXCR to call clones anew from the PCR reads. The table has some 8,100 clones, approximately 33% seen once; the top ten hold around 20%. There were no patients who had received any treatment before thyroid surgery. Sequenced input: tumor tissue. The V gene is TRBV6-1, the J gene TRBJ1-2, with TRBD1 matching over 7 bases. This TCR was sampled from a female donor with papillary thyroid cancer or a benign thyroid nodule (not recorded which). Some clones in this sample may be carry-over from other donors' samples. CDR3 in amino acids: CASRTGLNYGYTF. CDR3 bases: TGTGCCAGCAGGACAGGGCTTAACTATGGCTACACCTTC.